These 27 T cell receptor beta chains share one sample of origin, sequenced in a study of identical twins. TCRdb reprocessed the 5' RACE reads via MiXCR and lists one record per CDR3 protein. The table shows 500,000 to 650,000 distinct CDR3 sequences, with approximately 20% occurring only once. This sample also belongs to another study, concerning yellow fever vaccine responses in identical twins.

Sequenced input: CD4+ T cells sorted from blood. The receptors originated from a woman between 18 and 29 years old in good health.

The rearrangement uses TRBV6-1 and TRBJ2-2; no reliable D call. Trimming shortened V by 5 bases and J by 4 bases, and 11 bases separated the two germline ends. This CDR3 is built from 14 residues. Germline CDR1 reads MNHNS; CDR2 reads SASEGT. The DNA for the CDR3 is TGTGCCAGCAGTATTGGGCCTCCCACCGGGGAGCTGTTTTTT. Encoded protein: CASSIGPPTGELFF.

The sample holds a few counts of this clonotype. J is TRBJ1-1 and V is TRBV19; possible D gene TRBD1, 5 bases. Germline lookup yields CDR1 LNHDA and CDR2 SQIVND (reference sequence). V lost 3 bases, J lost 1 base, and 15 bases lay in between. This CDR3 contains 16 residues. The CDR3 loop is CASSIRSRDPNTEAFF. The DNA of the CDR3 is TGTGCCAGTAGTATCAGGTCAAGGGACCCGAACACTGAAGCTTTCTTT.

The chain carries TRBV6-1 and TRBJ1-2; D unresolved. The germline gives CDR1 MNHNS, CDR2 SASEGT. V was pared by 6 bases and J by 4 bases, with 12 bases between. This CDR3 contains 13 residues. This chain's CDR3 is CASSQALGYGYTF. For the CDR3, the DNA is TGTGCCAGCAGCCAGGCCCTTGGCTATGGCTACACCTTC.

This clonotype occurred many times. The chain joins TRBV24-1 to TRBJ2-3; D is possibly TRBD2 (5 bases). The CDR3 length is 20 residues. Germline V gene lookup returns CDR1 KGHDR and CDR2 SFDVKD. Trimming removed 3 bases from V and 3 bases from J, with 27 bases in between. CDR3 in amino acids: CATSDGRFLGVDTMTDTQYF. For the CDR3, the DNA is TGTGCCACCAGTGATGGGAGATTTCTTGGGGTCGACACCATGACAGATACGCAGTATTTT.

This sequence joins TRBV20-1 and TRBJ2-3; TRBD2 aligns across 11 bases. The CDR3 loop spans 15 amino acids. Germline V lookup: CDR1 DFQATT, CDR2 SNEGSKA (reference sequence). With 6 bases clipped from V and 6 bases from J, the junction kept 11 bases outside the gene matches. Written as DNA, the CDR3 is TGCAGTGCCGGATCTAGCGGGAGGCCAGGGGATACGCAGTATTTT. Translation gives CSAGSSGRPGDTQYF.

This clonotype was observed a few times. The chain combines TRBV19 with TRBJ2-5; D gene ambiguous. Trimming took off 6 bases at V and 5 bases at J, with 13 bases between the two ends. CDR3 length: 13 residues. Germline V gene data show CDR1 as LNHDA and CDR2 as SQIVND (reference sequence). CDR3 sequence: CASRRTAAETQYF. CDR3 DNA: TGTGCCAGTAGAAGGACCGCCGCGGAGACCCAGTACTTC.

This clonotype has a handful of counts. This CDR3 is CASSLVSGGTSSYNEQFF. CDR3 nucleotide sequence: TGCGCCAGCAGCTTGGTCAGCGGGGGAACCAGCTCCTACAATGAGCAGTTCTTC. The J gene is TRBJ2-1, the V gene TRBV5-1; 8 bases align to TRBD2. Trimming at V came to 0 bases and at J to 0 bases, leaving 8 bases not matched to a gene. Germline V lookup: CDR1 SGHRS, CDR2 YFSETQ. This CDR3 region has 18 residues.

This chain connects TRBV12-5 to TRBJ2-3, with 8 bases matching TRBD2. CDR3 length: 14 amino acids. Germline CDR1 is LGHNT and CDR2 is FRNRAP. V shed 5 bases, J shed 4 bases, and the junction held 5 bases outside the gene matches. DNA for the CDR3: TGTGCTAGTGGTCGGACTAGCTCCGCAGATACGCAGTATTTT. Protein sequence: CASGRTSSADTQYF. Combining the CDR3 with reference TRBV12-5 and TRBJ2-3 gives the whole variable domain DARVTQTPRHKVTEMGQEVTMRCQPILGHNTVFWYRQTMMQGLELLAYFRNRAPLDDSGMPKDRFSAEMPDATLATLKIQPSEPRDSAVYFCASGRTSSADTQYFGPGTRLTVL.

V usage is TRBV29-1 and J usage is TRBJ2-1; D assignment may be TRBD1 or TRBD2 (6 bases each). Germline values: CDR1 SQVTM, CDR2 ANQGSEA. The V gene lost 0 bases and the J gene lost 1 base, with 10 bases spanning the gap. The length of the CDR3 is 15 residues. The CDR3 loop reads CSVEDRGRSYNEQFF. The CDR3 DNA reads as TGCAGCGTTGAAGATAGGGGGAGGTCCTACAATGAGCAGTTCTTC.

The rearrangement uses TRBV27 and TRBJ2-5, with D uncertain. V lost 8 bases to trimming and J lost 2 bases, with 12 bases between them. This CDR3 has 13 amino acids. The V gene's germline CDR1 is MNHEY and CDR2 SMNVEV (reference sequence). DNA of the CDR3: TGTGCCAGCCGGCAATCTCGTCAAGAGACCCAGTACTTC. It codes for CASRQSRQETQYF.

This clonotype was recorded a few times. This chain connects TRBV9 to TRBJ2-2; D might be TRBD2 (6 bases). Trimming removed 4 bases at V and 1 base at J, with 8 bases between. This CDR3 has 14 residues. Germline lookup yields CDR1 SGDLS and CDR2 YYNGEE. The CDR3 loop reads CASSNSGNTGELFF. In DNA form, the CDR3 reads TGTGCCAGCAGCAATAGCGGGAACACCGGGGAGCTGTTTTTT.

This clonotype has more than one count but fewer than ten. The V and J genes are TRBV5-1 and TRBJ2-2; 8 bases are shared with TRBD2. The CDR3 contains 15 residues. Germline V CDR1 and CDR2: SGHRS, YFSETQ. With V trimmed by 5 bases and J by 1 base, 4 bases remained unmatched. CDR3 sequence reads: CASRTGGRNTGELFF. CDR3 nucleotide sequence: TGCGCCAGCAGGACGGGAGGGCGGAACACCGGGGAGCTGTTTTTT.

This clonotype was detected a few times. The J gene is TRBJ2-2, the V gene TRBV4-1; D is unclear. V was clipped by 0 bases and J by 1 base, with 3 bases between them. The V gene's germline CDR1 is MGHRA and CDR2 YSYEKL. The CDR3 is 14 residues long. This chain's CDR3 is CASSQELNTGELFF. The CDR3 nucleotides read TGCGCCAGCAGCCAAGAGTTGAACACCGGGGAGCTGTTTTTT.

In its sample, this clonotype was seen a few times. CDR3 coding DNA: TGTGCCAGCAGTTTTTCTGGGGGAGAAGCTTTCTTT. As protein: CASSFSGGEAFF. V and J are TRBV12-3 or TRBV12-4 and TRBJ1-1, with D perhaps TRBD1 (5 bases). This CDR3 has 12 amino acids. V was shortened by 3 bases and J by 8 bases, with 10 bases between the two germline ends.

There are a few counts of this clonotype. The chain recombines TRBV4-2 with TRBJ2-7; 9 bases are shared with TRBD2. CDR3 size: 17 residues. The germline CDR1 and CDR2 sequences are LGHNA and YNFKEQ. V shed 0 bases, J shed 7 bases, and the junction held 13 bases outside the gene matches. The CDR3, as DNA: TGTGCCAGCAGCCAAGAGTTCGTGATAGCGGGAGCGGGGGAGCAGTACTTC. This gives the protein CASSQEFVIAGAGEQYF.

This chain uses TRBV11-2 with TRBJ2-1, with 15 bases fitting TRBD2. The CDR3 is made up of 20 amino acids. J was trimmed by 0 bases and V by 5 bases; bases with no gene match: 11. Germline V CDR1 and CDR2: SGHAT, FQNNGV. CDR3 nucleotides: TGTGCCAGCAGCCCAATTCCCGGGACTAGCGGGGGGCGCTCCTACAATGAGCAGTTCTTC. It yields the protein CASSPIPGTSGGRSYNEQFF.

This chain joins TRBV7-2 and TRBJ1-4; D unclear. V was clipped by 3 bases and J by 4 bases, with 12 bases between them. The CDR3 length is 15 residues. CDR1 is SGHTA and CDR2 is FQGNSA in the germline V gene. CDR3 protein: CASSFGRRYNEKLFF. CDR3 bases: TGTGCCAGCAGCTTCGGACGGAGGTATAATGAAAAACTGTTTTTT.

Only a few counts were recorded for this clonotype. The chain employs TRBV6-6 and TRBJ1-1; no definite D call. The CDR3 extends over 13 amino acids. Germline V gene sequence: CDR1 MNHNY, CDR2 SVGAGI (reference sequence). Trimming shortened V by 7 bases and J by 1 base, and 10 bases separated the two germline ends. DNA of the CDR3: TGTGCCAGCATTCGAGGCGGGAACACTGAAGCTTTCTTT. Its protein product is CASIRGGNTEAFF.

This clonotype was detected only a few times. The chain joins TRBV3-1 to TRBJ2-1, with no clear D. Trimming pared 1 base from V and 9 bases from J, leaving 13 bases between. The CDR3 covers 14 residues. The germline V gene has CDR1 LGHDT and CDR2 YNNKEL (reference sequence). CDR3 in DNA: TGTGCCAGCAGCCAAGGGTTCCAGTGGGGTGAGCAGTTCTTC. Residues: CASSQGFQWGEQFF.

A single count supports this clonotype. V is TRBV24-1 and J is TRBJ2-1; 9 bases are shared with TRBD2. The CDR3 consists of 14 residues. CDR1 and CDR2 from the germline V gene are KGHDR and SFDVKD. Losses at the gene ends were 7 bases for V and 7 bases for J; bases not matched to a gene: 7. CDR3: CATRGSGRLNEQFF. In DNA, the CDR3 is TGTGCCACCAGAGGTAGCGGGAGACTGAATGAGCAGTTCTTC.

The rearrangement links TRBV24-1 to TRBJ2-5; TRBD2 is a possible D gene (6 bases). The CDR3 loop spans 16 amino acids. V was cut by 0 bases and J by 2 bases, with 12 bases left in between. Germline lookup yields CDR1 KGHDR and CDR2 SFDVKD. The DNA for the CDR3 is TGTGCCACCAGTGATTTGTCGGAGGGGACTCAAGAGACCCAGTACTTC. As protein: CATSDLSEGTQETQYF.

This chain joins TRBV7-2 and TRBJ2-5; D remains unclear. The CDR3 totals 13 residues. Trimming shortened V by 0 bases and J by 5 bases, and 7 bases separated the two germline ends. Per the germline V gene, CDR1 is SGHTA and CDR2 is FQGNSA. The CDR3 sequence: CASSLAYWETQYF. Here the CDR3 DNA reads TGTGCCAGCAGCTTAGCGTACTGGGAGACCCAGTACTTC.

This clonotype was found a few times. The V and J genes are TRBV6-2 or TRBV6-3 and TRBJ2-2; D possibly corresponds to TRBD1 (7 bases). The CDR3 is 15 amino acids. Trimming cost V 2 bases and J 2 bases, with 9 bases left between them. The V gene's germline CDR1 is MNHEY and CDR2 SVGEGT. DNA for the CDR3: TGTGCCAGCAGTTACGGAGGGGGCAACACCGGGGAGCTGTTTTTT. Encoded protein: CASSYGGGNTGELFF.

Only a few counts were recorded for this clonotype. The rearrangement joins TRBV28 to TRBJ2-3; tentative D call: TRBD1 (6 bases). The V gene's germline CDR1 is MDHEN and CDR2 SYDVKM. The CDR3 length is 16 residues. V was shortened by 3 bases and J by 0 bases, with 13 bases between the two germline ends. CDR3 in DNA: TGTGCCAGCAGTTTTCAGGGGTCCGTGAGCACAGATACGCAGTATTTT. Protein sequence: CASSFQGSVSTDTQYF.

The chain joins TRBV20-1 to TRBJ1-2; D is perhaps TRBD1 (6 bases). Deletions cut 3 bases from V and 0 bases from J, with 11 bases between. CDR1 is DFQATT and CDR2 is SNEGSKA in the germline V gene (reference sequence). This CDR3 comprises 14 residues. CDR3 DNA: TGCAGTGCTAGCGTGCAGGGGTCTAACTATGGCTACACCTTC. Amino acids: CSASVQGSNYGYTF.

This sequence joins TRBV20-1 and TRBJ1-1, with D possibly matching TRBD1 (5 bases). In germline, CDR1 is DFQATT, CDR2 SNEGSKA (reference sequence). The V end lost 5 bases, the J end lost 0 bases, and 10 bases lay between the germline ends. The CDR3 loop spans 13 amino acids. The CDR3 here is CSAVGEMNTEAFF. CDR3 coding DNA: TGCAGTGCTGTAGGGGAGATGAACACTGAAGCTTTCTTT.

J is TRBJ2-1 and V is TRBV29-1; TRBD2 matches at 7 bases. The CDR3 extends over 16 amino acids. Germline trimming cut 0 bases from V and 4 bases from J; bases unmatched to any gene: 9. Germline assignment: CDR1 SQVTM and CDR2 ANQGSEA. CDR3 sequence (DNA): TGCAGCGTTGAAGATTTCAGGCCGGGACTATACAATGAGCAGTTCTTC. It specifies CSVEDFRPGLYNEQFF.